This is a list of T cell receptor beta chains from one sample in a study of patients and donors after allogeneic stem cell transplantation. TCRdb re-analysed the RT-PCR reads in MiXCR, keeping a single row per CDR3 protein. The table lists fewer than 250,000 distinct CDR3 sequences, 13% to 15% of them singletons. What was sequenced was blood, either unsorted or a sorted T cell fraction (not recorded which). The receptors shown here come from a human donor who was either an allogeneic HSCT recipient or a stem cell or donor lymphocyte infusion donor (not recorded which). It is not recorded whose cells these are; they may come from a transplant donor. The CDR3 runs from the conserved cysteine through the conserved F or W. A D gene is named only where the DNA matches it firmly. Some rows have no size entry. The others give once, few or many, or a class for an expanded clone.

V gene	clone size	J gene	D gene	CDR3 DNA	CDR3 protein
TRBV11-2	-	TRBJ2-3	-	TGTGCCAGCAGACTTTTAGGGGGCACAGATACGCAGTATTTT	CASRLLGGTDTQYF
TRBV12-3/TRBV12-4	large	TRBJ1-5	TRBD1	TGTGCCAGCAGTACCACAGGGGTGGGCCAGCCCCAGCATTTT	CASSTTGVGQPQHF
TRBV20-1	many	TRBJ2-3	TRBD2	TGCAGTGCTAGAGATATTCGCCTAGCGGGGGCAGATACGCAGTATTTT	CSARDIRLAGADTQYF
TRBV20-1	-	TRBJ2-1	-	TGCAGTGCTAGACGCAGGGGAAGGCCCAATGAGCAGTTCTTC	CSARRRGRPNEQFF
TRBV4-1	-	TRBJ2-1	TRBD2	TGCGCCAGCAGCCAAGATCAGCGGGAGTCCCCTCCCGAGCAGTTCTTC	CASSQDQRESPPEQFF
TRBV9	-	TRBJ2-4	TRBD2	TGTGCCAGCAGCGTAGGGGGGAGCGGGGAAAACATTCAGTACTTC	CASSVGGSGENIQYF
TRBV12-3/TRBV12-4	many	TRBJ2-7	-	TGTGCCAGCAGTTTTCGGGCGAGCGAGCAGTACTTC	CASSFRASEQYF
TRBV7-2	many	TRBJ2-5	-	TGTGCCAGCAGCTTAACGTGGTCAGGGGCGTCCAAAGAGACCCAGTACTTC	CASSLTWSGASKETQYF
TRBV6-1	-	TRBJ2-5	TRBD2	TGTGCCAGCACCTGGCGGGGGGCCTGGGAGACCCAGTACTTC	CASTWRGAWETQYF
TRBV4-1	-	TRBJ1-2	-	TGCGCCAGCAGCCAGGACGACATTATGGGCTATGGCTACACCTTC	CASSQDDIMGYGYTF
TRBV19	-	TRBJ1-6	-	TGTGCCAGTAGTATAGTGATGGACACAACAACTGATAATTCACCCCTCCACTTT	CASSIVMDTTTDNSPLHF
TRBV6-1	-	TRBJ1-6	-	TGTGCCAGCAGTGAAGGGCTCTTATCACCCCTCCACTTT	CASSEGLLSPLHF
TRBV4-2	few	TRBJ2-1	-	TGTGCCAGCAGCCAAGATACAGGAGAGCAGTTCTTC	CASSQDTGEQFF
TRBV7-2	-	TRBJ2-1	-	TGTGCCAGCGCCATTAGCTGGACCTACAATGAGCAGTTCTTC	CASAISWTYNEQFF
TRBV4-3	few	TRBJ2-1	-	TGCGCCAGCAGCCAAGACCCAGCTGGTGAGCAGTTCTTC	CASSQDPAGEQFF
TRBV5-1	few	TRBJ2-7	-	TGCGCCAGCAGCCAGGGCCCAGCCTACGAGCAGTACTTC	CASSQGPAYEQYF
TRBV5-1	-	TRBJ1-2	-	TGCGCCAGCAGAGAGGGAACTGCTAACTATGGCTACACCTTC	CASREGTANYGYTF
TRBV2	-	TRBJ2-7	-	TGTGCCAGCAGTGAAGCTTTTAACAGGGATTACGAGCAGTACTTC	CASSEAFNRDYEQYF
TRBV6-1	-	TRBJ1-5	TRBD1	TGTGCCAGCACTAAAAGGGGGCAGGGTAGCAATCAGCCCCAGCATTTT	CASTKRGQGSNQPQHF
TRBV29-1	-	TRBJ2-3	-	TGCAGCGTTGAAAAGGGAGATACGCAGTATTTT	CSVEKGDTQYF
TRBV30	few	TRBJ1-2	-	TGTGCCTGGAGTTCAGGGACGGGAAACTATGGCTACACCTTC	CAWSSGTGNYGYTF
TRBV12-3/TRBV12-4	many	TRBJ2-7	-	TGTGCCAGCAGAAAGGGACCCAACTACGAGCAGTACTTC	CASRKGPNYEQYF
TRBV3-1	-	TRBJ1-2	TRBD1	TGTGCCAGCAGCCTAAACAGGGGGAACTATGGCTACACCTTC	CASSLNRGNYGYTF
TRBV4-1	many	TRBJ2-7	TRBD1	TGCGCCAGCAGCCAAGAGAAGGGACAGGGATGGGCCTACGAGCAGTACTTC	CASSQEKGQGWAYEQYF
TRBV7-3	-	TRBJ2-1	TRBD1	TGTGCCAGCGGGACAGGAGGATACAATGAGCAGTTCTTC	CASGTGGYNEQFF
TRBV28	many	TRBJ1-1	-	TGTGCCAGCAAGATGAACACTGAAGCTTTCTTT	CASKMNTEAFF
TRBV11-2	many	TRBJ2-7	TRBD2	TGTGCCAGCAGCTTATTCACTAGCGGGAGCTCTTACGAGCAGTACTTC	CASSLFTSGSSYEQYF
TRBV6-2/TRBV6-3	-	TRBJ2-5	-	TGTGCCAGCAGTTACTCTGCCGAAGCGGGGACCCAGTACTTC	CASSYSAEAGTQYF
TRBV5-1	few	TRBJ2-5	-	TGCGCCAGCAGCGGACGAGATGGGGGCCTACAAGAGACCCAGTACTTC	CASSGRDGGLQETQYF
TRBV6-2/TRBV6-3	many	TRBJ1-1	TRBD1	TGTGCCAGCCACCGACAGGGAGGAACTGAAGCTTTCTTT	CASHRQGGTEAFF
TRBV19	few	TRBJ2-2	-	TGTGCCAGTAGTGTGGGGGGAGACACCGGGGAGCTGTTTTTT	CASSVGGDTGELFF
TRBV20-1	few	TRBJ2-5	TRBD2	TGCAGTGCTAGCCCCCAGCGGGGATCTCAAGAGACCCAGTACTTC	CSASPQRGSQETQYF
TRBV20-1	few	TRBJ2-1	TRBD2	TGCAGGGTGGGAGGGCTTACCTACAATGAGCAGTTCTTC	CRVGGLTYNEQFF
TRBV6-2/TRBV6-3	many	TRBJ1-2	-	TGTGCCAGCCGCGATCCAGGGACGAACTATGGCTACACCTTC	CASRDPGTNYGYTF
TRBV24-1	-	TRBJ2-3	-	TGTGCCACCAGTGGGGGGGGACAGGGCACAGATACGCAGTATTTT	CATSGGGQGTDTQYF
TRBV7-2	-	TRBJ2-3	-	TGTGCCAGCAGCTTAGAAGGGGGAGCATTTGCAGATACGCAGTATTTT	CASSLEGGAFADTQYF
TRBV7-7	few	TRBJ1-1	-	TGTGCTAGCAGCACCAGCCAGAACACTGAAGCTTTCTTT	CASSTSQNTEAFF
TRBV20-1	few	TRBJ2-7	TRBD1	TGCAGTGCTAGGTCTCCGGGACAGAGCTCCTACGAGCAGTACTTC	CSARSPGQSSYEQYF
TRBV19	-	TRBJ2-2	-	TGTGCCAGTACGGTCGGGGGGAACACCGGGGAGCTGTTTTTT	CASTVGGNTGELFF
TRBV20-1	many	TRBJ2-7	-	TGCAGTGCTAGAGATCACAATGTCTACGAGCAGTACTTC	CSARDHNVYEQYF